This TCR beta chain was identified in a study of CD8+ T cells in alopecia areata. Notes on the study in general: Lesional scalp exceeded normal scalp in clonality, especially in alopecia totalis/universalis. It was less clear whether patients shared TCRs than it was in mice, possibly because of HLA.

Germline V gene lookup returns CDR1 MGHRA and CDR2 YSYEKL. Losses at the gene ends were 4 bases for V and 8 bases for J; bases not matched to a gene: 3. The CDR3 is 12 residues long. This clone came up a few times. As yet, its antigen is unknown. RNA was isolated and reverse transcribed to cDNA, the sequencing template. Libraries were prepared by immunoSEQ multiplex PCR; TCRdb keeps only in-frame clonotypes and omits some of them. This table has about 180,000 clones, just over 65% appearing once. The sequences come from CD8+ T cells sorted from blood, collected at week 0. The chain combines TRBV4-1 with TRBJ1-1; 8 bases are shared with TRBD1. The receptor's source is a human donor with alopecia areata. The CDR3 here is CASSRGQGEAFF. Here the CDR3 DNA reads TGCGCCAGCAGCCGAGGACAGGGCGAAGCTTTCTTT.